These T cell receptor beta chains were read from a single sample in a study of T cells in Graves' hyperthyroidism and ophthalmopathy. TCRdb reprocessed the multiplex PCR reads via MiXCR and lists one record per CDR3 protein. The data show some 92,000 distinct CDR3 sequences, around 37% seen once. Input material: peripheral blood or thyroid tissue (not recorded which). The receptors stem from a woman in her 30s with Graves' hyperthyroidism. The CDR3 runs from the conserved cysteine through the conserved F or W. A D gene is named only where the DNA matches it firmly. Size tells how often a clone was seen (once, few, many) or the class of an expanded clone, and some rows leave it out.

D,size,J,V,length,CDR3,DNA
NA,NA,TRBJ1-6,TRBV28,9,CASSPSLHF,TGTGCCAGCAGTCCCTCCCTCCACTTT
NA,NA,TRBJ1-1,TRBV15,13,CATGEVLNTEAFF,TGTGCCACCGGGGAGGTGTTGAACACTGAAGCTTTCTTT
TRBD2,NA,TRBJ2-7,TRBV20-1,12,CSAGLENYEQYF,TGCAGTGCGGGACTAGAGAACTACGAGCAGTACTTC
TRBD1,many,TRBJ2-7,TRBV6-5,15,CASSQWDRVFYEQYF,TGTGCCAGCAGTCAATGGGACAGGGTCTTCTACGAGCAGTACTTC
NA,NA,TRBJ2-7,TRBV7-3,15,CASSLVTTGPYEQYF,TGTGCCAGCAGTTTAGTGACAACCGGCCCCTACGAGCAGTACTTC
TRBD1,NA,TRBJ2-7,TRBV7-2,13,CASSSDRAGEQYF,TGTGCCAGCAGCTCGGACAGGGCTGGCGAGCAGTACTTC
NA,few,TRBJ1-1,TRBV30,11,CAWSILTEAFF,TGTGCCTGGAGTATTTTGACTGAAGCTTTCTTT
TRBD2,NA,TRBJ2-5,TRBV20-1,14,CSASRLAGGETQYF,TGCAGTGCTAGCAGACTAGCGGGAGGAGAGACCCAGTACTTC
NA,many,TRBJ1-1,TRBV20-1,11,CSAREITEAFF,TGCAGTGCTAGAGAAATAACTGAAGCTTTCTTT
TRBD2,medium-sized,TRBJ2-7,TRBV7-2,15,CASTPLEGGPGEQYF,TGTGCCAGCACCCCCTTGGAGGGAGGGCCGGGCGAGCAGTACTTC
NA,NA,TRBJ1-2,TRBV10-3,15,CAINGLAGGYYGYTF,TGTGCCATCAACGGACTAGCGGGAGGCTACTATGGCTACACCTTC
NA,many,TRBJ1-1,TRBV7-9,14,CASSPSPSPQGAFF,TGTGCCAGCAGTCCATCCCCCAGTCCTCAGGGTGCTTTCTTT
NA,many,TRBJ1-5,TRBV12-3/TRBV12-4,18,CASSLRARPLGSIRPQHF,TGTGCCAGCAGTTTAAGGGCCAGGCCGTTGGGATCGATCAGACCCCAGCATTTT
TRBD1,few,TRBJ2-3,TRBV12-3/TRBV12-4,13,CASTPTGADTQYF,TGTGCCAGCACACCTACAGGGGCAGATACGCAGTATTTT
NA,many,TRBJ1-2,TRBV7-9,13,CASSLIQGGGYTF,TGTGCCAGCAGCTTGATCCAGGGTGGCGGCTACACCTTC
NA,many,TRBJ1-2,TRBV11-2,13,CASSLGGIYGYTF,TGTGCCAGCAGCCTCGGCGGAATCTATGGCTACACCTTC
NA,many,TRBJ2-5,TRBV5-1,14,CASSLGVSMVTQYF,TGCGCCAGCAGCTTGGGTGTCTCTATGGTAACCCAGTACTTC
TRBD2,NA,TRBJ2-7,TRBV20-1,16,CSAPGLAVLSSYEQYF,TGCAGTGCCCCGGGACTAGCGGTACTAAGCTCCTACGAGCAGTACTTC
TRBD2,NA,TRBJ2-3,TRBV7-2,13,CASRSGGTDTQYF,TGTGCCAGCAGGAGCGGGGGGACAGATACGCAGTATTTT
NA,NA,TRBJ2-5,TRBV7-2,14,CASGQGRPQETQYF,TGTGCCAGCGGACAAGGACGGCCTCAAGAGACCCAGTACTTC
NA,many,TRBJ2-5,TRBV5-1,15,CASRRTQGPQETQYF,TGCGCCAGCAGGCGTACACAGGGTCCACAAGAGACCCAGTACTTC
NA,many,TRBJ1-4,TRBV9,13,CASRGGENEKLFF,TGTGCCAGCAGAGGGGGAGAGAATGAAAAACTGTTTTTT
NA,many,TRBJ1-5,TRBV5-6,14,CASSRRVSNQPQHF,TGTGCCAGCAGCCGCAGGGTTAGCAATCAGCCCCAGCATTTT
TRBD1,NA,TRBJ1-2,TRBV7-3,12,CASSSGQPGDTF,TGTGCCAGCAGCTCGGGACAGCCTGGCGACACCTTC
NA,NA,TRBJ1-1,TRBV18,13,CASSQGGRTEAFF,TGTGCCAGCTCACAGGGCGGGCGGACTGAAGCTTTCTTT
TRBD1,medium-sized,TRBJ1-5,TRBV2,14,CASTGQGSNQPQHF,TGTGCCAGCACGGGACAGGGATCCAATCAGCCCCAGCATTTT
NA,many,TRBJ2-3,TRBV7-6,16,CASSLEINARTDTQYF,TGTGCCAGCAGCTTAGAAATCAACGCACGCACAGATACGCAGTATTTT
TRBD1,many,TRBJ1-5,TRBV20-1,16,CSASTGTGGGGRPQHF,TGCAGTGCTAGTACCGGGACAGGGGGCGGCGGGCGGCCCCAGCATTTT
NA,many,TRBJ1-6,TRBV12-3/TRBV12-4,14,CASTLTGPNSPLHF,TGTGCCAGCACCTTAACGGGACCAAATTCACCCCTCCACTTT
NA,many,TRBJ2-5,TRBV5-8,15,CASSFRGQLQETQYF,TGTGCCAGCAGCTTCCGGGGACAACTCCAAGAGACCCAGTACTTC
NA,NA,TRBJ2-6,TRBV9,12,CASSVEYNTEAF,TGTGCCAGCAGCGTAGAGTACAACACTGAAGCTTTC
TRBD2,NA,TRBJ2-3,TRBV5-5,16,CASSLEREGTGDTQYF,TGTGCCAGCAGCTTGGAGCGGGAGGGTACAGGAGATACGCAGTATTTT
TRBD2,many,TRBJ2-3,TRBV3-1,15,CASSPSGRGTDTQYF,TGTGCCAGCAGCCCAAGCGGGAGGGGCACAGATACGCAGTATTTT
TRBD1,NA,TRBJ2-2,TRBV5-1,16,CASSPTGQGAAGELFF,TGCGCCAGCAGCCCCACCGGACAGGGGGCGGCCGGGGAGCTGTTTTTT
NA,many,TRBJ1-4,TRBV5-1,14,CASSLGQGGEKLFF,TGCGCCAGCAGCTTGGGGCAGGGTGGCGAAAAACTGTTTTTT
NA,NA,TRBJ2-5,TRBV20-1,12,CSAKDLGETQYF,TGCAGTGCTAAGGACCTCGGGGAGACCCAGTACTTC